These 27 T cell receptor beta chains were sequenced from one sample in a study of blood T cell repertoires in COVID-19 (dated by TCRdb to 2019 to 2021). Library preparation employed the immunoSEQ multiplex PCR assay. TCRdb obtained this table from immuneACCESS and retained in-frame rearrangements with V and J assigned. These tables miss some clones; where compared with another copy, unresolved V genes account for less than half of the shortfall, and the remainder is unexplained. This sample gives about 220,000 clones in total; just over 85% of them show up just once. The ten largest clones add up to around 2% of the sample. The specimen was peripheral blood. The origin of the receptors is a man aged 30-40 years who had recovered from COVID-19.

V gene TRBV7-9 combines with J gene TRBJ2-7; D uncertain. Deletions cut 1 base from V and 2 bases from J, with 9 bases between. CDR1 SEHNR and CDR2 FQNEAQ come from the germline V gene (reference sequence). CDR3 length: 14 amino acids. CDR3 protein: CASSLGALTYEQYF. CDR3 DNA: TGTGCCAGCAGCTTAGGGGCTCTAACCTACGAGCAGTACTTC.

The chain combines TRBV9 with TRBJ2-2; TRBD2 matches at 7 bases. The CDR3 consists of 15 residues. CDR1 SGDLS and CDR2 YYNGEE come from the germline V gene. V lost 4 bases, J lost 6 bases, and 9 bases stayed unmatched. CDR3 DNA: TGTGCCAGCAGCCCCTTAGCTCGGGGGGCCGGGGAGCTGTTTTTT. Translating gives CASSPLARGAGELFF.

The chain carries TRBV30 and TRBJ1-2, with TRBD1 identical over 7 bases. CDR1 and CDR2 from the germline V gene are GTSNPN and SVGIG (reference sequence). V lost 8 bases and J lost 3; bases outside the gene matches: 12. This CDR3 has 14 residues. Here the CDR3 DNA reads TGTGCCGTTACCTTGCAGGGGGGTTACTATGGCTACACCTTC. Residues: CAVTLQGGYYGYTF.

This clone was seen just once. The rearrangement joins TRBV11-3 to TRBJ2-7, with D hard to call. The germline gives CDR1 SGHNT, CDR2 YENEEA. Trimming pared 2 bases from V and 6 bases from J, leaving 20 bases between. The CDR3 length is 16 residues. As DNA, the CDR3 is TGTGCCAGCAGCTTAAAAAAACGTGAACGGGTGGGCGAGCAGTACTTC. Its translation is CASSLKKRERVGEQYF.

J is TRBJ2-5 and V is TRBV5-1, with 9 bases identical to TRBD1. This CDR3 contains 14 residues. J lost 5 bases, V lost 0 bases, and 2 bases had no gene match. Germline V gene lookup returns CDR1 SGHRS and CDR2 YFSETQ. The CDR3 loop reads CASSLAGTGETQYF. In nucleotides, the CDR3 is TGCGCCAGCAGCTTGGCCGGGACAGGGGAGACCCAGTACTTC.

This chain joins TRBV6-5 and TRBJ1-1; TRBD1 is a possible D gene (5 bases). V gave up 0 bases and J gave up 3 bases, with 14 bases separating them. The CDR3 has 16 residues. Germline V gene lookup returns CDR1 MNHEY and CDR2 SVGAGI. The CDR3 DNA sequence: TGTGCCAGCAGTTACTCTTACCCTGGGGGGGACACTGAAGCTTTCTTT. Residues: CASSYSYPGGDTEAFF.

This clone has more than one count but fewer than ten. This chain links TRBV19 with TRBJ1-1; 8 nucleotides agree with TRBD1. CDR3 length: 14 residues. Germline V lookup: CDR1 LNHDA, CDR2 SQIVND (reference sequence). J lost 11 bases, V lost 5 bases, and 13 bases had no gene match. For the CDR3, the DNA is TGTGCCAGTAGTTTCGGACAGGGCCCCCGGGAGGCTTTCTTT. It yields the protein CASSFGQGPREAFF.

V and J are TRBV5-6 and TRBJ1-2; TRBD1 matches 11 bases. This CDR3 region has 13 residues. Per germline, CDR1 SGHDT and CDR2 YYEEEE. J was trimmed by 8 bases and V by 6 bases; bases with no gene match: 6. CDR3 coding DNA: TGTGCCAGCACCGCGGACAGGGGGCTCGGCTACACCTTC. It codes for CASTADRGLGYTF.

The chain combines TRBV7-9 with TRBJ2-2; 7 bases line up with TRBD2. Losses at the gene ends were 0 bases for V and 6 bases for J; bases not matched to a gene: 4. Germline V gene lookup returns CDR1 SEHNR and CDR2 FQNEAQ (reference sequence). The CDR3 contains 15 residues. Here the CDR3 reads CASSLAGGTAGELFF. The CDR3 DNA sequence: TGTGCCAGCAGCTTAGCGGGAGGGACGGCCGGGGAGCTGTTTTTT. The entire variable domain, with the rest obtained from reference TRBV7-9 and TRBJ2-2, is as follows: DTGVSQNPRHKITKRGQNVTFRCDPISEHNRLYWYRQTLGQGPEFLTYFQNEAQLEKSRLLSDRFSAERPKGSFSTLEIQRTEQGDSAMYLCASSLAGGTAGELFFGEGSRLTVL.

The chain uses TRBV18 and TRBJ1-6; 10 bases map to TRBD1. Germline assignment: CDR1 KGHSH and CDR2 LQKENI. This CDR3 is 14 amino acids long. J lost 8 bases, V lost 6 bases, and 4 bases had no gene match. The CDR3 protein is CASSPTGGDSPLHF. The CDR3 DNA reads as TGTGCCAGCTCCCCGACAGGGGGCGATTCACCCCTCCACTTT.

CDR3 nucleotide sequence: TGTGCCAGCAGCTTGACTAGCGGGGATGAGCAGTTCTTC. As protein: CASSLTSGDEQFF. The chain joins TRBV7-2 to TRBJ2-1; TRBD2 agrees at 11 bases. The germline gives CDR1 SGHTA, CDR2 FQGNSA. CDR3 length equals 13 residues. V shed 3 bases and J 8 bases; nucleotides not matched to a gene: 0.

The CDR3 nucleotides read TGTGCCAGCAGCTTAGCGGGGGGGCCCTCCTACGAGCAGTACTTC. Its protein is CASSLAGGPSYEQYF. The chain has TRBV7-9 and TRBJ2-7; possibly TRBD2 for D (7 bases). Per the germline V gene, CDR1 is SEHNR and CDR2 is FQNEAQ (reference sequence). The CDR3 totals 15 residues. Between the trimmed V and J ends, which lost 0 bases and 0 bases, there was a span of 9 bases.

The chain is built from TRBV7-2 and TRBJ2-7, with TRBD1 matching over 7 bases. Germline V CDR1 and CDR2: SGHTA, FQGNSA. V lost 1 base to trimming and J lost 2 bases; unmatched junction nucleotides: 5. This CDR3 is built from 15 residues. The CDR3 nucleotides read TGTGCCAGCAGCTTAGAGACAGGGCCAGCCTACGAGCAGTACTTC. Amino acids: CASSLETGPAYEQYF.

This chain joins TRBV27 and TRBJ2-1; TRBD1 agrees at 7 bases. The CDR3 has 17 amino acids. Germline V gene sequence: CDR1 MNHEY, CDR2 SMNVEV (reference sequence). J was trimmed by 1 base and V by 2 bases; bases with no gene match: 8. Here the CDR3 reads CASSLIPRQGSYNEQFF. The CDR3 nucleotides read TGTGCCAGCAGTTTAATTCCCCGACAGGGTTCCTACAATGAGCAGTTCTTC.

The V and J genes are TRBV29-1 and TRBJ2-3; 9 bases are a match to TRBD2. Germline values: CDR1 SQVTM, CDR2 ANQGSEA. CDR3 length equals 18 residues. Trimming took 6 bases from V and 2 from J; bases not matched to a gene: 18. CDR3 protein: CSVPNPLGIAGDTDTQYF. The CDR3 DNA sequence: TGCAGCGTCCCTAACCCCTTAGGAATAGCGGGAGACACAGATACGCAGTATTTT.

The V and J genes are TRBV10-3 and TRBJ1-2; maybe TRBD1 (6 bases). Between the trimmed V and J ends, which lost 6 bases and 8 bases, there was a span of 16 bases. The CDR3 is 13 amino acids. Per germline, CDR1 ENHRY and CDR2 SYGVKD. CDR3 nucleotides: TGTGCCATCAGCGATAACAGGGATCAAGGCTACACCTTC. Amino acids: CAISDNRDQGYTF.

The genes are TRBV11-2 and TRBJ2-3, with 11 bases identical to TRBD2. CDR1 is SGHAT, CDR2 FQNNGV, per germline. This CDR3 comprises 14 residues. Trimming cost V 5 bases and J 7 bases; bases outside gene matches: 5. The CDR3 loop reads CASSTGTSGNTQYF. The CDR3 coding sequence is TGTGCCAGCAGCACAGGGACTAGCGGAAATACGCAGTATTTT.

The CDR3 DNA reads TGTGCCAGTACCCAGGGGAACACTGAAGCTTTCTTT. As protein: CASTQGNTEAFF. The chain recombines TRBV19 with TRBJ1-1; D is perhaps TRBD1 (5 bases). This CDR3 region has 12 residues. Trimming removed 7 bases at V and 1 base at J, with 7 bases between. CDR1 and CDR2 (germline): LNHDA, SQIVND (reference sequence).

This chain links TRBV9 with TRBJ2-3, with 10 bases that match TRBD2. The CDR3 spans 15 residues. From germline, CDR1 is SGDLS and CDR2 YYNGEE. V was pared by 4 bases and J by 1 base, with 3 bases of the junction left unmatched. The CDR3 spells CASSTLAGGTDTQYF. CDR3 nucleotide sequence: TGTGCCAGCAGCACTCTAGCGGGGGGCACAGATACGCAGTATTTT.

The chain couples TRBV29-1 to TRBJ2-3; perhaps TRBD2 as D (5 bases). The germline V and J ends were trimmed by 4 bases and 6 bases, with 17 bases remaining between them. CDR1 is SQVTM, CDR2 ANQGSEA, per germline. The CDR3 loop spans 14 amino acids. The CDR3 DNA is TGCAGCGTTGGTCACGGAGGTGGAACGGATACGCAGTATTTT. Amino acids: CSVGHGGGTDTQYF.

The V and J genes are TRBV30 and TRBJ1-1, with D hard to call. The germline gives CDR1 GTSNPN, CDR2 SVGIG (reference sequence). V was trimmed by 2 bases and J by 0 bases, leaving 7 bases between them. This CDR3 has 13 amino acids. The chain's CDR3 is CAWSKGVNTEAFF. CDR3 in DNA: TGTGCCTGGAGTAAGGGAGTGAACACTGAAGCTTTCTTT. Together with reference TRBV30 and TRBJ1-1, the CDR3 gives the full variable domain: SQTIHQWPATLVQPVGSPLSLECTVEGTSNPNLYWYRQAAGRGLQLLFYSVGIGQISSEVPQNLSASRPQDRQFILSSKKLLLSDSGFYLCAWSKGVNTEAFFGQGTRLTVV.

This chain uses TRBV27 with TRBJ2-2, with TRBD2 identical over 8 bases. Trimming took 4 bases from V and 4 from J; bases not matched to a gene: 2. CDR1 and CDR2 (germline): MNHEY, SMNVEV (reference sequence). This CDR3 has 14 amino acids. The CDR3 DNA reads as TGTGCCAGCAGTTCCGGGGGGGCCACCGGGGAGCTGTTTTTT. It translates to CASSSGGATGELFF.

The sample holds a few counts of this clone. The sample contains more than one DNA sequence encoding this CDR3. CDR3 loop: CATRPLYNSPLHF. CDR3 coding DNA: TGTGCCACCCGTCCCCTATATAATTCACCCCTCCACTTT. The chain couples TRBV5-8 to TRBJ1-6; D unclear. The germline gives CDR1 SGHTS, CDR2 YDEGEE. This CDR3 is built from 13 residues. V was cut by 9 bases and J by 4 bases, with 11 bases left in between.

This chain links TRBV5-4 with TRBJ2-7, with TRBD1 matching 7 bases. The CDR3 sequence is 15 residues long. V lost 0 bases, J lost 3 bases, and 6 bases stayed unmatched. The germline V gene has CDR1 SGHNT and CDR2 YYREEE (reference sequence). In DNA form, the CDR3 reads TGTGCCAGCAGCTTGGGGTGGAACAGGGGCTACGAGCAGTACTTC. It translates to CASSLGWNRGYEQYF. The entire variable domain, with the rest obtained from reference TRBV5-4 and TRBJ2-7, is as follows: ETGVTQSPTHLIKTRGQQVTLRCSSQSGHNTVSWYQQALGQGPQFIFQYYREEENGRGNFPPRFSGLQFPNYSSELNVNALELDDSALYLCASSLGWNRGYEQYFGPGTRLTVT.

V and J are TRBV6-5 and TRBJ1-4, with D possibly matching TRBD1 (5 bases). CDR1 is MNHEY and CDR2 is SVGAGI in the germline V gene. With 2 bases removed from V and 8 bases from J, the gap between germline ends came to 18 bases. The CDR3 is 16 amino acids. The CDR3 DNA follows: TGTGCCAGCAGTTACGACGCGACCAGGGTGGGGGAAAAACTGTTTTTT. As protein: CASSYDATRVGEKLFF.

About this clone: At one end, the junction sequence differs from germline, possibly due to a read error. The chain uses TRBV6-5 and TRBJ2-5; 9 nucleotides line up with TRBD2. The CDR3 has 14 amino acids. CDR1 is MNHEY, CDR2 SVGAGI, per germline. The CDR3 DNA sequence: TGTGCCAGCAGTGACTCTAGCGGGGTACAGACCCAGTACTTC. Translating gives CASSDSSGVQTQYF.

V is TRBV6-5 and J is TRBJ2-2; TRBD2 is a possible D gene (6 bases). There are 15 residues in the CDR3. Germline assignment: CDR1 MNHEY and CDR2 SVGAGI. Trimming removed 1 base from V and 2 bases from J, with 8 bases in between. The CDR3: CASSYYGGNTGELFF. CDR3 nucleotides: TGTGCCAGCAGTTACTACGGGGGAAACACCGGGGAGCTGTTTTTT.